Here is one TCR beta chain with its context. Investigators isolated RNA and reverse transcribed it into cDNA to act as the sequencing template. Generated by immunoSEQ multiplex PCR, the TCRdb table keeps only in-frame clones and is missing some. Among 150,000 or so clones listed, about two thirds were seen once. Germline loops: CDR1 GTSNPN, CDR2 SVGIG (reference sequence). This CDR3 is built from 12 residues. Trimming took off 1 base at V and 4 bases at J, with 7 bases between the two ends. This sample is drawn from a study of CD8+ T cells in alopecia areata. As to treatment: oral pan-JAK inhibitor, 5-10 mg twice daily.

Sequences were derived from CD4+ T cells sorted from blood, sampled at week 4, from a patient treated with tofacitinib. This TCR was recovered from a human donor with alopecia areata. The chain links TRBV30 to TRBJ2-5, with unresolved D. CDR3 nucleotide sequence: TGTGCCTGGAGTGCCCGTGGAGAGACCCAGTACTTC. This encodes CAWSARGETQYF. The variable domain in full, completed from reference TRBV30 and TRBJ2-5, reads SQTIHQWPATLVQPVGSPLSLECTVEGTSNPNLYWYRQAAGRGLQLLFYSVGIGQISSEVPQNLSASRPQDRQFILSSKKLLLSDSGFYLCAWSARGETQYFGPGTRLLVL.